The 21 T cell receptor beta chains below come from one sample, sequenced in a study of T cells in Graves' hyperthyroidism and ophthalmopathy (dated by TCRdb to between 2018 and 2021). Libraries were prepared through multiplex PCR. The sequencer listed for this sample is Illumina HiSeq 2000. The TCR beta CDR3 regions were amplified from the RNA transcripts. The TCR CDR3 was subjected to a first round of RT-PCR using the HTBI primer set and the Qiagen OneStep RT-PCR kit. The public reads were quality trimmed at Q25 with fastp and then assembled into clones with MiXCR by TCRdb, keeping productive beta chains. One record per CDR3 amino acid sequence lists the most common genes and DNA. The sample table contains roughly 380,000 distinct CDR3 sequences; only one count was recorded for approximately 15% of them. The ten most abundant clones make up 5.3% of the sample. Sequenced: blood. The source is a woman aged 18-29 years with Graves' hyperthyroidism.

J is TRBJ2-7 and V is TRBV20-1; D is perhaps TRBD1 (6 bases). CDR3 length: 13 amino acids. CDR1 and CDR2 (germline): DFQATT, SNEGSKA (reference sequence). V lost 0 bases to trimming and J lost 7 bases, with 13 bases between them. This CDR3 is CSAREGRQGEQYF. CDR3 DNA sequence: TGCAGTGCTAGAGAGGGGCGGCAGGGGGAGCAGTACTTC.

This clonotype was recorded at least ten times. This chain uses TRBV20-1 with TRBJ2-3; TRBD2 matches at 9 bases. V shed 4 bases, J shed 6 bases, and the junction held 8 bases outside the gene matches. The CDR3 runs to 14 residues. Per the germline V gene, CDR1 is DFQATT and CDR2 is SNEGSKA (reference sequence). This chain's CDR3 is CSAKREDLGDTQYF. In DNA, the CDR3 is TGCAGTGCTAAGCGGGAGGACCTCGGGGATACGCAGTATTTT.

This clonotype was recorded a few times. The chain joins TRBV5-4 to TRBJ2-1, with TRBD2 matching 7 bases. CDR1 SGHNT and CDR2 YYREEE come from the germline V gene (reference sequence). The CDR3 is made up of 15 amino acids. V was pared by 6 bases and J by 6 bases, with 12 bases of the junction left unmatched. CDR3 DNA sequence: TGTGCCAGCATGGGCAGCGGGATAATCTCCAATGAGCAGTTCTTC. This sequence encodes CASMGSGIISNEQFF.

This clonotype was recorded at least ten times. The rearrangement joins TRBV14 to TRBJ1-1; D gene unclear. CDR3 size: 16 residues. V gave up 4 bases and J gave up 0 bases, with 15 bases separating them. Germline lookup yields CDR1 SGHDN and CDR2 FVKESK. The chain's CDR3 is CASSLYLHRLNTEAFF. The CDR3 region has the DNA TGTGCCAGCAGCCTTTACTTACACAGATTGAACACTGAAGCTTTCTTT.

This clonotype was counted ten times or more. V usage is TRBV27 and J usage is TRBJ2-3; 8 bases match TRBD2. CDR1 and CDR2 from the germline V gene are MNHEY and SMNVEV (reference sequence). This CDR3 is built from 13 residues. V dropped 6 bases and J dropped 6; count of bases not matched to a gene: 5. The CDR3 DNA follows: TGTGCCAGCAGCCCAGCGGGAGAGGATACGCAGTATTTT. This sequence encodes CASSPAGEDTQYF.

This chain connects TRBV25-1 to TRBJ1-4; 7 positions match TRBD1. The germline V gene encodes CDR1 MGHDK and CDR2 SYGVNS. J gave up 3 bases and V 3 bases, and 7 bases lay outside the gene matches. This CDR3 spans 16 amino acids. CDR3 amino acids: CASSDRQGSANEKLFF. In DNA form, the CDR3 reads TGTGCCAGCAGTGACAGACAGGGCTCAGCTAATGAAAAACTGTTTTTT. The whole variable domain, filled in from reference TRBV25-1 and TRBJ1-4, reads EADIYQTPRYLVIGTGKKITLECSQTMGHDKMYWYQQDPGMELHLIHYSYGVNSTEKGDLSSESTVSRIRTEHFPLTLESARPSHTSQYLCASSDRQGSANEKLFFGSGTQLSVL.

This clonotype was picked up a small number of times. V gene TRBV3-1 combines with J gene TRBJ2-1; D is unclear. Trimming cost V 5 bases and J 4 bases, with 24 bases left between them. The CDR3 is 18 amino acids. The V gene's germline CDR1 is LGHDT and CDR2 YNNKEL (reference sequence). The CDR3 is CASSAENPRSLAYNEQFF. The CDR3 DNA is TGTGCCAGCAGCGCAGAGAACCCAAGGAGTTTGGCTTACAATGAGCAGTTCTTC.

This clonotype was seen ten or more times. This chain connects TRBV20-1 to TRBJ2-7; D uncertain. Trimming took 3 bases from V and 0 from J, leaving 12 bases between them. Germline assignment: CDR1 DFQATT and CDR2 SNEGSKA (reference sequence). The CDR3 extends over 14 amino acids. Here the CDR3 DNA reads TGCAGTGCTAGTGCCGTGTGGACCTCCTACGAGCAGTACTTC. Translated, it gives CSASAVWTSYEQYF.

Ten or more counts support this clonotype. The chain is built from TRBV10-3 and TRBJ2-7; tentative D call: TRBD2 (6 bases). This CDR3 is 16 amino acids long. Germline V gene data show CDR1 as ENHRY and CDR2 as SYGVKD. The ends were cut back, 1 base at V and 2 bases at J, with 15 bases in the middle. CDR3 protein: CAISEFNGRIAYEQYF. CDR3 DNA sequence: TGTGCCATCAGTGAGTTCAACGGGAGAATTGCCTACGAGCAGTACTTC.

This clonotype turned up a few times. This may stem from a read error, because a much larger clone lies one nucleotide away. The gene calls are TRBV28 and TRBJ2-7; no reliable D call. The germline V gene encodes CDR1 MDHEN and CDR2 SYDVKM. The CDR3 contains 15 residues. CDR3 DNA: TGTGGGGTGACGAACGGCAGGCTGCCCTCCTACGAGCAGCACTTC. Translation: CGVTNGRLPSYEQHF.

This clonotype was observed a few times. This chain joins TRBV28 and TRBJ1-3; maybe TRBD1 (5 bases). The V end was cut by 2 bases, the J end by 2 bases, with 13 bases between. The CDR3 has 16 residues. CDR1 and CDR2 (germline): MDHEN, SYDVKM. Here the CDR3 reads CASSLGGKSPGNTIYF. The CDR3 nucleotides are TGTGCCAGCAGTTTAGGGGGGAAATCTCCTGGAAACACCATATATTTT.

This clonotype has only a few counts. This chain joins TRBV10-3 and TRBJ1-5; possibly TRBD1 for D (6 bases). The CDR3 extends over 15 amino acids. The V end lost 3 bases, the J end lost 7 bases, and 16 bases lay between the germline ends. The germline CDR1 and CDR2 sequences are ENHRY and SYGVKD. CDR3 residues: CAISETTGMGQPQHF. CDR3 DNA sequence: TGTGCCATCAGTGAAACGACAGGAATGGGGCAGCCCCAGCATTTT.

This clonotype was picked up many times. This chain links TRBV6-1 with TRBJ1-2; a weak D match, TRBD1 (5 bases). The germline V gene encodes CDR1 MNHNS and CDR2 SASEGT. The length of the CDR3 is 16 residues. V dropped 5 bases and J dropped 2 bases, with 18 bases sitting between them. Here the CDR3 DNA reads TGTGCCAGCAGTACCCATTCCGGGACCGCCAACTATGGCTACACCTTC. Translation: CASSTHSGTANYGYTF.

A few counts support this clonotype. J is TRBJ1-2 and V is TRBV7-8; D is unresolved. The germline V and J ends were trimmed by 7 bases and 3 bases, with 18 bases remaining between them. Germline lookup yields CDR1 SGHVS and CDR2 FQNEAQ. The CDR3 contains 15 residues. CDR3 DNA sequence: TGTGCCAGCACCAACAATCCAGCTGTTTACTATGGCTACACCTTC. This encodes CASTNNPAVYYGYTF.

The chain recombines TRBV9 with TRBJ2-7; no clear D gene. Trimming removed 0 bases at V and 1 base at J, with 8 bases between. The V gene's germline CDR1 is SGDLS and CDR2 YYNGEE. This CDR3 has 14 residues. As DNA, the CDR3 is TGTGCCAGCAGCGTAGACCCCGCTTCCTACGAGCAGTACTTC. Its translation is CASSVDPASYEQYF.

This clonotype was seen ten or more times. V is TRBV7-9 and J is TRBJ2-1; TRBD2 matches 7 bases. The ends lost 0 bases at V and 7 bases at J; junction bases unmatched: 9. The CDR3 runs to 16 residues. Germline V gives CDR1 SEHNR, CDR2 FQNEAQ (reference sequence). CDR3 in DNA: TGTGCCAGCAGCTTAGCTCTCCTAGCGGCTAGGAATGAGCAGTTCTTC. This codes for CASSLALLAARNEQFF.

This clonotype appeared many times. The V and J genes are TRBV4-2 and TRBJ2-7; tentative D call: TRBD1 (5 bases). The V end lost 1 base, the J end lost 5 bases, and 12 bases lay between the germline ends. The V gene's germline CDR1 is LGHNA and CDR2 YNFKEQ. This CDR3 comprises 14 residues. CDR3 in amino acids: CASSQVWQGHEQYF. The DNA for the CDR3 is TGTGCCAGCAGCCAAGTTTGGCAGGGTCACGAGCAGTACTTC.

This clonotype has a count of ten or more. The rearrangement uses TRBV28 and TRBJ2-7; D is unclear. Germline V CDR1 and CDR2: MDHEN, SYDVKM. The CDR3 totals 10 residues. Trimming shortened V by 5 bases and J by 4 bases, and 3 bases separated the two germline ends. For the CDR3, the DNA is TGTGCCAGCAGTACATACGAGCAGTACTTC. Translated: CASSTYEQYF.

The sample holds many counts of this clonotype. The DNA of the CDR3 is TGTGCCAGCAGCCTCCGCACAGATACGCAGTATTTT. Translated, it gives CASSLRTDTQYF. This chain links TRBV7-6 with TRBJ2-3; no clear D. V dropped 5 bases and J dropped 1 base, with 4 bases sitting between them. Per germline, CDR1 SGHVS and CDR2 FNYEAQ. The CDR3 contains 12 residues.

This clonotype has at least ten counts. The CDR3 bases are TGTGCCAGCTCACCACCGGCGGGTTGGGCTTTCTTT. This sequence encodes CASSPPAGWAFF. The genes are TRBV18 and TRBJ1-1; no clear D gene. The germline gives CDR1 KGHSH, CDR2 LQKENI. There are 12 residues in the CDR3. V shed 0 bases and J shed 11 bases, with 10 bases lying between them.

The chain has TRBV6-5 and TRBJ2-7, with D perhaps TRBD2 (6 bases). The germline V gene has CDR1 MNHEY and CDR2 SVGAGI. V dropped 2 bases and J dropped 2 bases, with 13 bases sitting between them. This CDR3 comprises 15 residues. CDR3 in amino acids: CASSYPGGSPYEQYF. CDR3 coding DNA: TGTGCCAGCAGTTACCCTGGAGGGAGCCCCTACGAGCAGTACTTC.